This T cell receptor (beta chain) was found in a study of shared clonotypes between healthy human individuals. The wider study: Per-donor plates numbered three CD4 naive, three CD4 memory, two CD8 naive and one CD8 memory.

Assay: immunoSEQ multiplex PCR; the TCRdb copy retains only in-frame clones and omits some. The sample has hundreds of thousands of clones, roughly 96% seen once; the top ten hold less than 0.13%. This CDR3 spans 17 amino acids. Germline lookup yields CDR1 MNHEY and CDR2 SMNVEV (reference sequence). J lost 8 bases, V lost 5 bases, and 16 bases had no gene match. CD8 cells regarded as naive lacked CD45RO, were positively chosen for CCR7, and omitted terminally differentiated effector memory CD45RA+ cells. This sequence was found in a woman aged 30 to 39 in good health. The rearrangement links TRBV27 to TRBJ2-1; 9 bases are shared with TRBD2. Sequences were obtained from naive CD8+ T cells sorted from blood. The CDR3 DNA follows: TGTGCCAGCAGTGAGACCCTGACTAGCGGTCAGGTAGATGAGCAGTTCTTC. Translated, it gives CASSETLTSGQVDEQFF.